One T cell receptor (beta chain) is described in this entry. Its antigen remains unidentified. Nothing much larger sits one base from this clone, and base qualities are not available. These data come from a study of T cell repertoires in cytomegalovirus infection (dated 2019 in TCRdb). With respect to the entire study: The peptide stimulations were aimed at well-studied HLA-B-restricted epitopes as well as recently identified HLA-C-restricted CMV epitopes, whose presentation resists viral immunomodulation. Donor HLA type was relevant to the analysis, because carriage of CMV infection together with the matching HLA type was indicated by public TCR beta signatures.

This sample was sequenced with an Illumina HiSeq 1500. TCRdb handled the public reads itself, with Q25 trimming in fastp and clone calling in MiXCR, and kept productive beta chains. Under each unique CDR3 protein, matching rows form one entry showing the most common genes and DNA. The sample table shows 650,000 to 850,000 distinct CDR3 sequences, and about 29% are seen once. The top ten clones comprise 10% to 15% of the sample. Interpreted using the paper, the treatment or condition label stands for: in vitro stimulation with specific CMV peptide epitopes to enrich CMV-specific T cells. Overall results and qualifications from the work: Carriers of CMV infection plus the relevant HLA type were discriminated by the cumulative frequency of public TCR beta family members in the study cohort and in an independent roughly 350-donor cohort. The ex vivo response was dominated by HLA-C-restricted CMV-specific TCR beta clonotypes, which also provided the single most frequent clonotype in two of eight donors.

As encoded in the germline V gene, CDR1 is SQVTM while CDR2 is ANQGSEA. Its CDR3 holds 13 amino acids, cysteine through phenylalanine. The entry retains the CDR3 DNA only, 39 bases that are in frame from base 1. V is reduced by 3 bases and J by 1 base, leaving a spacing of 9 bases between them. This receptor was taken from a human donor in good health (CMV status not recorded). Some clones in this sample may be carry-over from other donors' samples. Recombination joined TRBV29-1 with TRBJ1-1; TRBD1 could be the D gene, as 5 bases match. Source: cultured CD8+ T cells from PBMCs, taken from culture after CMV antigen stimulation. The CDR3 region reads CSVDTRENTEAFF. The base sequence is TGCAGCGTTGACACCAGGGAGAACACTGAAGCTTTCTTT.